This TCR beta chain came from a study of blood T cell repertoires in COVID-19. Source study methods: Estimated nucleated cell counts came from reference gene primer amplification. The repertoire was sequenced with immunoSEQ multiplex PCR; TCRdb's copy has only in-frame clones and lacks some. V and J calls and clone size follow that table, whereas D and trimming were derived from the DNA. The table has about 160,000 clones, over 80% seen once. The V end was cut by 3 bases, the J end by 3 bases, with 15 bases between. The length of the CDR3 is 16 residues. The V gene's germline CDR1 is LNHNV and CDR2 YYDKDF (reference sequence).

The chain uses TRBV15 and TRBJ1-5, with TRBD1 as a possible D gene (6 bases). The sequencing sample was made of peripheral blood. The clonotype was recovered from a woman in her forties or fifties with acute or convalescent COVID-19. The CDR3 DNA is TGTGCCACCAGCAGTGGGAGGGACACTAACAATCAGCCCCAGCATTTT. Its protein product is CATSSGRDTNNQPQHF.